Following are 31 T cell receptor beta chains from one sample sequenced in a study of hypomethylating agent response in myelodysplastic syndrome. The repertoire was sequenced with immunoSEQ multiplex PCR; TCRdb's copy has only in-frame clones and lacks some. The sample records 3,500 to 4,500 clones, roughly 80% being singletons. The sample consisted of bone marrow, taken before or after starting hypomethylating agent treatment for myelodysplastic syndrome (not recorded which). These receptors were obtained from a human donor with myelodysplastic syndrome.

The V call is TRBV6-1, the J call TRBJ2-5, with D possibly being TRBD1 or TRBD2 (6 bases each). This CDR3 is built from 15 residues. Germline V gene lookup returns CDR1 MNHNS and CDR2 SASEGT. The V end was cut by 3 bases, the J end by 5 bases, with 16 bases between. The CDR3 DNA follows: TGTGCCAGCAGTGAGGGTCCGGGGGCGCGGGAGACCCAGTACTTC. This codes for CASSEGPGARETQYF.

The genes are TRBV4-3 and TRBJ1-6; 7 nucleotides align to TRBD1. Germline lookup yields CDR1 LGHNA and CDR2 YSLEER. The CDR3 consists of 15 residues. With V trimmed by 1 base and J by 5 bases, 2 bases remained unmatched. Here the CDR3 reads CASSQARGNNSPLHF. CDR3 sequence (DNA): TGCGCCAGCAGCCAAGCCAGGGGGAATAATTCACCCCTCCACTTT.

The chain employs TRBV9 and TRBJ2-2, with D unclear. Trimming left V 2 bases short and J 4 bases short, with 18 bases between. This CDR3 region has 17 residues. Germline V CDR1 and CDR2: SGDLS, YYNGEE. CDR3 loop: CASSVGRNLLGTGELFF. The CDR3 DNA follows: TGTGCCAGCAGCGTGGGAAGGAACCTACTGGGCACCGGGGAGCTGTTTTTT.

V and J are TRBV29-1 and TRBJ1-1, with a weak D call TRBD1 (5 bases). V gave up 7 bases and J gave up 4 bases, with 13 bases separating them. Germline V gene data show CDR1 as SQVTM and CDR2 as ANQGSEA. CDR3 size: 12 residues. CDR3: CSARAGGTEAFF. The CDR3 DNA reads TGCAGCGCGAGAGCGGGGGGCACTGAAGCTTTCTTT.

This CDR3 reads CASFRWPQPQHF. CDR3 in DNA: TGTGCCAGCTTTCGCTGGCCTCAGCCCCAGCATTTT. The chain combines TRBV28 with TRBJ1-5; no firm D call. Germline V gives CDR1 MDHEN, CDR2 SYDVKM. V dropped 8 bases and J dropped 6 bases, with 11 bases sitting between them. This CDR3 is built from 12 residues.

The sample holds one count of this clone. This sample includes further DNA sequences coding for the same CDR3. The rearrangement joins TRBV28 to TRBJ2-1; D is unresolved. V lost 2 bases and J 6 bases, leaving 5 bases between the germline ends. The CDR3 has 12 amino acids. CDR1 and CDR2 from the germline V gene are MDHEN and SYDVKM. The DNA for the CDR3 is TGTGCCAGCAGTTTAACTGTCAATGAGCAGTTCTTC. It codes for CASSLTVNEQFF.

This clone is categorized as large. This chain joins TRBV27 and TRBJ2-3, with TRBD2 identical over 8 bases. The V gene end was trimmed by 8 bases and the J gene end by 14 bases; junction bases not matched to a gene: 9. Germline CDR1 reads MNHEY; CDR2 reads SMNVEV (reference sequence). This CDR3 is built from 11 residues. CDR3 in DNA: TGTGCCAGCGTAGGGACACGGGAGGGGTATTTT. Its translation is CASVGTREGYF.

This clone was counted a single time. CDR3 loop: CASSPPPRPAGVDTQYF. The DNA of the CDR3 is TGTGCCAGCAGCCCACCACCGAGACCAGCGGGAGTGGATACGCAGTATTTT. The chain recombines TRBV9 with TRBJ2-3, with 8 nucleotides matching TRBD2. The CDR3 spans 17 residues. Germline lookup yields CDR1 SGDLS and CDR2 YYNGEE. V shed 4 bases and J 6 bases; nucleotides not matched to a gene: 16.

The V call is TRBV29-1, the J call TRBJ2-7; weak D call: TRBD2 (5 bases). Trimming took 4 bases from V and 2 from J, leaving 9 bases between them. There are 12 residues in the CDR3. Germline lookup yields CDR1 SQVTM and CDR2 ANQGSEA. Written as DNA, the CDR3 is TGCAGCGTTGTATTCGGGGCCTACGAGCAGTACTTC. This encodes CSVVFGAYEQYF.

The V gene is TRBV19, the J gene TRBJ2-1; D unresolved. Germline CDR1 is LNHDA and CDR2 is SQIVND (reference sequence). V was shortened by 4 bases and J by 3 bases, with 10 bases between the two germline ends. This CDR3 comprises 14 residues. Here the CDR3 DNA reads TGTGCCAGTAGTAAAACAGCCGTCTACAATGAGCAGTTCTTC. Amino acids: CASSKTAVYNEQFF.

J is TRBJ2-3 and V is TRBV7-9; 9 positions agree with TRBD1. J lost 2 bases, V lost 5 bases, and 5 bases had no gene match. In germline, CDR1 is SEHNR, CDR2 FQNEAQ (reference sequence). This CDR3 has 15 residues. The CDR3 DNA reads TGTGCCAGCAGCCCGGGACAGGGTCACACAGATACGCAGTATTTT. It codes for CASSPGQGHTDTQYF. The whole variable domain, filled in from reference TRBV7-9 and TRBJ2-3, reads DTGVSQNPRHKITKRGQNVTFRCDPISEHNRLYWYRQTLGQGPEFLTYFQNEAQLEKSRLLSDRFSAERPKGSFSTLEIQRTEQGDSAMYLCASSPGQGHTDTQYFGPGTRLTVL.

This clone was seen only a few times. DNA for the CDR3: TGTGCCTGGAGTCTCGATAGCAATCAGCCCCAGCATTTT. It specifies CAWSLDSNQPQHF. The chain carries TRBV30 and TRBJ1-5; D is uncertain. Germline assignment: CDR1 GTSNPN and CDR2 SVGIG (reference sequence). The length of the CDR3 is 13 residues. Trimming took 2 bases from V and 0 from J, leaving 5 bases between them.

With regard to this clone: Germline is not matched at one junction end, which may reflect a read error. V and J are TRBV27 and TRBJ1-2, with 8 bases that match TRBD1. This CDR3 region has 15 residues. Germline V CDR1 and CDR2: MNHEY, SMNVEV (reference sequence). The CDR3 DNA sequence: TGTGCCAGCAGTTTAACAGGGGGTACCCCTGTGCCCCGGAACTTC. It codes for CASSLTGGTPVPRNF.

V usage is TRBV5-5 and J usage is TRBJ2-5, with 7 nucleotides matching TRBD2. Germline CDR1 SGHKS, CDR2 YYEKEE (reference sequence). V dropped 0 bases and J dropped 4; count of bases not matched to a gene: 0. There are 13 residues in the CDR3. The CDR3 is CASSLASGETQYF. CDR3 coding DNA: TGTGCCAGCAGCTTGGCTAGCGGAGAGACCCAGTACTTC.

A few counts support this clone. The rearrangement links TRBV18 to TRBJ1-1; D unresolved. The germline gives CDR1 KGHSH, CDR2 LQKENI. The CDR3 runs to 12 residues. Trimming stripped 5 bases from V and 9 bases from J, with 13 bases between. This CDR3 is CASSSDGVQAFF. CDR3 bases: TGTGCCAGCTCATCAGATGGAGTCCAAGCTTTCTTT.

The rearrangement uses TRBV11-2 and TRBJ2-1, with D possibly matching TRBD2 (6 bases). There are 18 residues in the CDR3. The V end was cut by 5 bases, the J end by 0 bases, with 20 bases between. In germline, CDR1 is SGHAT, CDR2 FQNNGV. In DNA, the CDR3 is TGTGCCAGCAGCCCAGATAACGGGAGAGGGAGCTCCTACAATGAGCAGTTCTTC. Translating it yields CASSPDNGRGSSYNEQFF.

The gene calls are TRBV14 and TRBJ2-7, with TRBD2 as a possible D gene (5 bases). Trimming removed 2 bases at V and 2 bases at J, with 7 bases between. Germline V gene data show CDR1 as SGHDN and CDR2 as FVKESK. The CDR3 extends over 13 amino acids. CDR3 DNA sequence: TGTGCCAGCAGCCAACGGCGGGCCTACGAGCAGTACTTC. Residues: CASSQRRAYEQYF.

By proportion, this clone is large. The CDR3 DNA follows: TGTGCCAGCAGCTCCCGGGCGCACACCGCCTACGAGCAGTACTTC. Its translation: CASSSRAHTAYEQYF. The chain joins TRBV7-9 to TRBJ2-7; D remains ambiguous. Germline CDR1 is SEHNR and CDR2 is FQNEAQ (reference sequence). The CDR3 contains 15 residues. Trimming pared 4 bases from V and 2 bases from J, leaving 15 bases between.

The chain joins TRBV29-1 to TRBJ2-7; possible D gene TRBD2, 7 bases. There are 12 residues in the CDR3. V lost 7 bases to trimming and J lost 6 bases, with 16 bases between them. The germline gives CDR1 SQVTM, CDR2 ANQGSEA. As DNA, the CDR3 is TGCAGCGCCGGCGGGGGCCGGGGCGAGCAGTACTTC. This translates into CSAGGGRGEQYF.

The chain uses TRBV18 and TRBJ2-7; 8 nucleotides align to TRBD2. With V trimmed by 3 bases and J by 1 base, 8 bases remained unmatched. This CDR3 has 16 residues. CDR1 KGHSH and CDR2 LQKENI come from the germline V gene. CDR3 DNA: TGTGCCAGCTCACCTCCTCTAGCGGGCCTTTCCTACGAGCAGTACTTC. The encoded protein is CASSPPLAGLSYEQYF.

The V gene is TRBV5-1, the J gene TRBJ2-3, with D perhaps TRBD2 (5 bases). The germline V gene encodes CDR1 SGHRS and CDR2 YFSETQ. The CDR3 consists of 15 residues. Trimming shortened V by 7 bases and J by 4 bases, and 19 bases separated the two germline ends. The CDR3 sequence: CASRISPSGSDTQYF. The CDR3 region has the DNA TGCGCCAGCCGAATCAGCCCCTCGGGATCAGATACGCAGTATTTT. Filled out from reference TRBV5-1 and TRBJ2-3, the complete variable domain reads KAGVTQTPRYLIKTRGQQVTLSCSPISGHRSVSWYQQTPGQGLQFLFEYFSETQRNKGNFPGRFSGRQFSNSRSEMNVSTLELGDSALYLCASRISPSGSDTQYFGPGTRLTVL.

The chain carries TRBV5-8 and TRBJ2-6, with a tentative D call TRBD1 (6 bases). The CDR3 contains 16 residues. Germline CDR1 and CDR2: SGHTS and YDEGEE. Trimming took off 4 bases at V and 2 bases at J, with 13 bases between the two ends. This chain's CDR3 is CASSLPSGAGANVLTF. The DNA for the CDR3 is TGTGCCAGCAGCCTGCCCTCAGGGGCTGGGGCCAACGTCCTGACTTTC. Supplemented by reference TRBV5-8 and TRBJ2-6, the full variable domain reads EAGVTQSPTHLIKTRGQQATLRCSPISGHTSVYWYQQALGLGLQFLLWYDEGEERNRGNFPPRFSGRQFPNYSSELNVNALELEDSALYLCASSLPSGAGANVLTFGAGSRLTVL.

The V gene is TRBV6-4, the J gene TRBJ2-1, with D unclear. Between the trimmed V and J ends, which lost 2 bases and 6 bases, there was a span of 8 bases. This CDR3 has 13 residues. CDR1 is MRHNA and CDR2 is SNTAGT in the germline V gene. Here the CDR3 DNA reads TGTGCCAGCAGTGACGTGGAGAGCAATGAGCAGTTCTTC. Encoded protein: CASSDVESNEQFF.

V gene TRBV10-3 combines with J gene TRBJ1-2; tentative D call: TRBD1 (6 bases). This CDR3 spans 14 amino acids. CDR1 ENHRY and CDR2 SYGVKD come from the germline V gene. Trimming pared 6 bases from V and 1 base from J, leaving 12 bases between. CDR3 coding DNA: TGTGCCATCAGGGACAGTCCAAATAACTATGGCTACACCTTC. Protein: CAIRDSPNNYGYTF.

This rearrangement joins TRBV7-2 to TRBJ2-2; D not resolved. This CDR3 spans 14 amino acids. V lost 4 bases, J lost 6 bases, and 12 bases lay in between. Germline CDR1 is SGHTA and CDR2 is FQGNSA. The CDR3 sequence: CASSYLVSPGELFF. CDR3 in DNA: TGTGCCAGCAGCTATTTGGTCAGCCCCGGGGAGCTGTTTTTT.

The chain carries TRBV9 and TRBJ2-1; 9 nucleotides agree with TRBD2. Looked up from germline, CDR1 is SGDLS and CDR2 is YYNGEE. This CDR3 is built from 16 residues. After removal of 0 bases from V and 7 bases from J, the junction contained 8 bases not matched to a gene. CDR3 in amino acids: CASSVVDSGRSNEQFF. DNA for the CDR3: TGTGCCAGCAGCGTAGTCGATAGCGGGAGAAGTAATGAGCAGTTCTTC.

The V gene is TRBV4-3, the J gene TRBJ1-3, with 7 bases aligning to TRBD1. Germline CDR1 LGHNA, CDR2 YSLEER. The length of the CDR3 is 16 residues. The J segment lost 2 bases and the V segment lost 2 bases, leaving 6 bases of the junction unmatched. In nucleotides, the CDR3 is TGCGCCAGCAGCCAAAACGACAGGGTACCTGGAAACACCATATATTTT. This encodes CASSQNDRVPGNTIYF.

V and J are TRBV25-1 and TRBJ2-7, with D possibly being TRBD1 (7 bases). Germline values: CDR1 MGHDK, CDR2 SYGVNS. V gave up 7 bases and J gave up 5 bases, with 18 bases separating them. This CDR3 spans 14 amino acids. The CDR3 loop reads CASTPGGSYNEQYF. DNA for the CDR3: TGTGCCAGCACCCCAGGGGGGAGCTACAACGAGCAGTACTTC.

This clone is large. J is TRBJ1-1 and V is TRBV9; 9 bases are a match to TRBD1. V gave up 0 bases and J gave up 9 bases; unmatched junction bases: 6. This CDR3 has 14 residues. Germline assignment: CDR1 SGDLS and CDR2 YYNGEE. The CDR3, as DNA: TGTGCCAGCAGCGTAGACCCAGGGACAGGGAAAGCTTTCTTT. Its protein is CASSVDPGTGKAFF.

The rearrangement uses TRBV6-5 and TRBJ1-1; TRBD1 might be the D (6 bases). Trimming removed 2 bases at V and 3 bases at J, with 13 bases between. The CDR3 is 15 residues long. Germline CDR1 reads MNHEY; CDR2 reads SVGAGI. For the CDR3, the DNA is TGTGCCAGCAGTTACGCGTTAGGGGGAGACACTGAAGCTTTCTTT. Encoded protein: CASSYALGGDTEAFF.

The chain recombines TRBV27 with TRBJ1-5; possibly TRBD1 for D (5 bases). The CDR3 loop spans 13 amino acids. Between the trimmed V and J ends, which lost 2 bases and 9 bases, there was a span of 11 bases. Germline CDR1 reads MNHEY; CDR2 reads SMNVEV (reference sequence). CDR3 protein: CASSLEGLGPQHF. The CDR3 nucleotides are TGTGCCAGCAGTTTAGAGGGACTGGGGCCCCAGCATTTT.